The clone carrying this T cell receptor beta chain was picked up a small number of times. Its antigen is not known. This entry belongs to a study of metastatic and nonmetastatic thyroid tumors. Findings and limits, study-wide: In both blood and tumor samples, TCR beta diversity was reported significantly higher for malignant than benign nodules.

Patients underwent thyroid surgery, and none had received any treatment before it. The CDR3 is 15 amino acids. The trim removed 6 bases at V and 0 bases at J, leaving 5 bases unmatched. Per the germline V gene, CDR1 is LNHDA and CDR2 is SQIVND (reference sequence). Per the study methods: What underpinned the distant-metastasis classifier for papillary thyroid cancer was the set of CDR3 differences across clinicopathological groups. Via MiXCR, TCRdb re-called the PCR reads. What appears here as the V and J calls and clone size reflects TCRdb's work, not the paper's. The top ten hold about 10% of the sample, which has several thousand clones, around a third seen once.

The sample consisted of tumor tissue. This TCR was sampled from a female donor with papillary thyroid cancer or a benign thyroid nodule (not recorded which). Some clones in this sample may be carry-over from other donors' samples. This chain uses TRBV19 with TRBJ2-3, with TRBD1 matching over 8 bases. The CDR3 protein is CASSLDRASTDTQYF. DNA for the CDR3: TGTGCCAGTAGCCTGGACAGGGCGAGCACAGATACGCAGTATTTT.